The source of this TCR beta chain is a study of control samples from healthy donors and cancer patients. Germline V gene data show CDR1 as SGHTA and CDR2 as FQGNSA. CDR3 length: 12 residues. V lost 9 bases and J 5 bases, leaving 11 bases between the germline ends. Using immunoSEQ multiplex PCR, the repertoire was profiled, and TCRdb retains in-frame clones only, with some absent. The table records some 150,000 clones, about 90% of them present only once. The chain uses TRBV7-2 and TRBJ2-1, with D tentatively TRBD1 (5 bases). Input material: blood. This clonotype originated in a man younger than 30 in good health. CDR3 loop: CARCSRDNEQFF. DNA of the CDR3: TGTGCCAGATGCAGCAGGGACAATGAGCAGTTCTTC.